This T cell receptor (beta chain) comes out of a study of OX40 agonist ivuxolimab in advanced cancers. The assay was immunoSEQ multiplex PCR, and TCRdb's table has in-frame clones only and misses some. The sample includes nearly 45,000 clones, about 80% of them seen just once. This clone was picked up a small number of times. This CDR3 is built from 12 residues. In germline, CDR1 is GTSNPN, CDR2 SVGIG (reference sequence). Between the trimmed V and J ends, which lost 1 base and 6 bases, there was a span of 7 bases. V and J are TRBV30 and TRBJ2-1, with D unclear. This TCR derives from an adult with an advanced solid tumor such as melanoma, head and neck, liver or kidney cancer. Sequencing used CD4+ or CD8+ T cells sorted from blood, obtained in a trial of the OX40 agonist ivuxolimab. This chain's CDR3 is CAWSERGNEQFF. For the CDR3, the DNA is TGTGCCTGGAGTGAGAGAGGCAATGAGCAGTTCTTC.